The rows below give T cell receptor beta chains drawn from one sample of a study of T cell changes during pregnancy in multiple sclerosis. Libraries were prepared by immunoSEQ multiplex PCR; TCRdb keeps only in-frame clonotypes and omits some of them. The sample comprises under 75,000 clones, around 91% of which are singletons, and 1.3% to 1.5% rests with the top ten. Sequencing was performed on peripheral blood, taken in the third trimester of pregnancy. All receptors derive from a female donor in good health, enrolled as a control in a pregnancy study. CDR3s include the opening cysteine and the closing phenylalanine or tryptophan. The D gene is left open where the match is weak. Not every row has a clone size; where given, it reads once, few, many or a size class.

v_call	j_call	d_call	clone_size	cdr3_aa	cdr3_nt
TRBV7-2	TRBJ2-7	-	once	CASSPGLLEGSSYEQYF	TGTGCCAGCAGCCCAGGCCTCCTAGAGGGCAGCTCCTACGAGCAGTACTTC
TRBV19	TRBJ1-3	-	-	CASSVGLNSGNTIYF	TGTGCCAGTAGTGTTGGACTTAACTCTGGAAACACCATATATTTT
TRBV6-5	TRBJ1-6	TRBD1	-	CASRDRGGSPLHF	TGTGCCAGCAGGGACAGGGGAGGATCACCCCTCCACTTT
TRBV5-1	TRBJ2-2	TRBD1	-	CASSLAGTGATRAGELFF	TGCGCCAGCAGCTTGGCCGGGACAGGGGCGACGAGGGCCGGGGAGCTGTTTTTT
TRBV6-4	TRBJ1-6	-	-	CASSERYLNSPLHF	TGTGCCAGCAGTGAACGGTACCTTAATTCACCCCTCCACTTT
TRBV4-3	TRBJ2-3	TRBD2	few	CASSQLSGGRDTQYF	TGCGCCAGCAGCCAACTCAGCGGGGGAAGGGATACGCAGTATTTT
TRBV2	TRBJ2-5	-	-	CASIIRTVTFASQETQYF	TGTGCCAGCATCATTCGGACAGTGACATTTGCTTCCCAAGAGACCCAGTACTTC
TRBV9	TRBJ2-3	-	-	CASSEGVASTDTQYF	TGTGCCAGCAGCGAGGGGGTAGCCTCCACAGATACGCAGTATTTT
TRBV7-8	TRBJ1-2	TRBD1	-	CASSPLRSGGTGYTF	TGTGCCAGCAGCCCCCTTCGGTCAGGGGGTACTGGCTACACCTTC
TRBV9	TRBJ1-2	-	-	CASERGNYGYTF	TGTGCCAGCGAGAGGGGGAACTATGGCTACACCTTC
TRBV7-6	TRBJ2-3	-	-	CASSLGTLAASTDTQYF	TGTGCCAGCAGCTTAGGGACACTAGCAGCTAGCACAGATACGCAGTATTTT
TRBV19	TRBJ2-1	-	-	CASWGQVYNEQFF	TGTGCCAGCTGGGGGCAGGTCTACAATGAGCAGTTCTTC
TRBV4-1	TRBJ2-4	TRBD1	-	CASSQEIQGWNIQYF	TGCGCCAGCAGCCAGGAAATACAGGGGTGGAACATTCAGTACTTC
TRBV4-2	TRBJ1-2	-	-	CASSQDRNNYTF	TGTGCCAGCAGCCAAGACAGGAACAACTACACCTTC
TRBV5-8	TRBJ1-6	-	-	CASKDTGGSSPLHF	TGTGCCAGCAAGGATACGGGGGGCTCGTCACCCCTCCACTTT
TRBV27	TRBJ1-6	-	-	CASSLSSPGGARPNSPLHF	TGTGCCAGCAGTTTATCTTCCCCGGGGGGGGCGCGCCCTAATTCACCCCTCCACTTT
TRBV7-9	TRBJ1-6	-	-	CASSLGGGSPLHF	TGTGCCAGCAGCTTAGGAGGGGGTTCACCCCTCCACTTT
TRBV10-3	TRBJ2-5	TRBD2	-	CAIKRGDQETQYF	TGTGCCATCAAGCGGGGGGACCAAGAGACCCAGTACTTC
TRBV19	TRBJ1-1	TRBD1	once	CASSKTDRGAEAFF	TGTGCCAGTAGTAAGACGGACAGGGGGGCTGAAGCTTTCTTT
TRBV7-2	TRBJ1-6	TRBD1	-	CASSLVSGTGPSYNSPLHF	TGTGCCAGCAGCTTAGTCAGCGGGACAGGGCCCTCCTATAATTCACCCCTCCACTTT
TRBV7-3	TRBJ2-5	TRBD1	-	CASSPQGAQETQYF	TGTGCCAGCAGCCCACAGGGGGCGCAGGAGACCCAGTACTTC
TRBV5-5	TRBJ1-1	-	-	CASSLLGITEAFF	TGTGCCAGCAGCTTACTAGGGATCACTGAAGCTTTCTTT
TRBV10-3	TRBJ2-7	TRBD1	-	CAISDPDRGTYEQYF	TGTGCCATCAGTGATCCGGACAGGGGAACCTACGAGCAGTACTTC
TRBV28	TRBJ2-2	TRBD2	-	CASSFRAGVAGELFF	TGTGCCAGCAGTTTCAGAGCGGGGGTTGCCGGGGAGCTGTTTTTT
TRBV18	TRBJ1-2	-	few	CASSPVSTADGYTF	TGTGCCAGCTCACCAGTTTCGACAGCCGATGGCTACACCTTC
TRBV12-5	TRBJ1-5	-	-	CASGLSGGAQPQHF	TGTGCTAGTGGTTTGAGCGGGGGCGCTCAGCCCCAGCATTTT
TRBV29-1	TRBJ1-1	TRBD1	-	CSVEDQGNRGTEAFF	TGCAGCGTTGAAGATCAGGGGAACAGGGGCACTGAAGCTTTCTTT
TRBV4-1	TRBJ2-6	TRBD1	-	CASRPGDRVSGANVLTF	TGCGCCAGCAGGCCCGGGGACAGGGTTTCTGGGGCCAACGTCCTGACTTTC
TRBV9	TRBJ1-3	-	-	CASSVSGELSSGNTIYF	TGTGCCAGCAGCGTATCGGGGGAATTGAGCTCTGGAAACACCATATATTTT
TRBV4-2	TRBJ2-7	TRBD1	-	CASSQPQIGGSNYEQYF	TGTGCCAGCAGCCAGCCCCAGATAGGGGGCTCTAACTACGAGCAGTACTTC
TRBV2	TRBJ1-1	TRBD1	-	CASSWGQPEAFF	TGTGCCAGCAGTTGGGGACAGCCTGAAGCTTTCTTT
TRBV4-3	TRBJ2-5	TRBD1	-	CASSLFWTGGEETQYF	TGCGCCAGCAGCCTGTTCTGGACAGGGGGGGAAGAGACCCAGTACTTC
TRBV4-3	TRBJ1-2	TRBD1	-	CASSVSQGAEGYTF	TGCGCCAGCAGCGTATCCCAGGGGGCTGAAGGCTACACCTTC
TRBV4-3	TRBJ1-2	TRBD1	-	CASSQDLPRQGYGYTF	TGCGCCAGCAGCCAAGACCTCCCCCGACAGGGCTATGGCTACACCTTC
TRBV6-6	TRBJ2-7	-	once	CASMGGSYEQYF	TGTGCCAGCATGGGGGGCTCCTACGAGCAGTACTTC
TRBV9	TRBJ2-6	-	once	CASSVSGSGANVLTF	TGTGCCAGCAGCGTATCCGGGAGTGGGGCCAACGTCCTGACTTTC
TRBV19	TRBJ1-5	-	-	CASGLSNQPQHF	TGTGCCAGTGGCCTTAGCAATCAGCCCCAGCATTTT
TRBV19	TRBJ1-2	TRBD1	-	CASSPGGRRWGYTF	TGTGCCAGTAGCCCAGGGGGTAGACGATGGGGCTACACCTTC
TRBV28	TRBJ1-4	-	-	CASSLTGTNEKLFF	TGTGCCAGCAGTTTGACAGGAACTAATGAAAAACTGTTTTTT
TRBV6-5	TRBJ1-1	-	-	CASSYGRGKNTEAFF	TGTGCCAGCAGTTACGGTCGAGGCAAGAACACTGAAGCTTTCTTT
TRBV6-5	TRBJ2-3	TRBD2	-	CASSSIAGRATDTQYF	TGTGCCAGCAGTTCGATAGCGGGGCGAGCCACAGATACGCAGTATTTT
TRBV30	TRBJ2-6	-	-	CAWDGGANVLTF	TGTGCCTGGGACGGGGGAGCCAACGTCCTGACTTTC
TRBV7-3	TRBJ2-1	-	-	CASSSIGLAGGYNEQFF	TGTGCCAGCAGCTCCATAGGGCTAGCTGGGGGGTACAATGAGCAGTTCTTC
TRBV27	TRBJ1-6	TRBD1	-	CASSFGTGYSPLHF	TGTGCCAGCAGTTTCGGGACAGGATATTCACCCCTCCACTTT
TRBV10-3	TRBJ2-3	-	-	CAISGATGLDTQYF	TGTGCCATCAGTGGGGCTACAGGGCTGGATACGCAGTATTTT
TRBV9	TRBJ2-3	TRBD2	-	CASSGAGAGTDTQYF	TGTGCCAGCAGCGGAGCGGGGGCTGGCACAGATACGCAGTATTTT
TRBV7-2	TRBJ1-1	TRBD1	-	CASSLAPGTGLEAFF	TGTGCCAGCAGCTTAGCCCCCGGGACAGGCCTCGAAGCTTTCTTT